This paragraph covers one T cell receptor beta chain sequence. Its antigen is unknown. Each sample gave at least 6.5 million isolated PBMCs. This entry belongs to a study of blood T cells in healthy people across ages. Study-level findings and limits: CMV infection status of these donors was not known.

PCR was performed a second time for about 7 to 12 cycles using a sample-barcoded 5' primer and a J-beta primer mix. Every sample returned 2.5 million or more CDR3-containing paired-end reads. TCRdb re-called the 5' RACE reads with MiXCR, one entry per CDR3 protein. The data contain about 680,000 distinct CDR3 sequences, about half of them singletons. Trimming took 0 bases from V and 9 from J; bases not matched to a gene: 12. The CDR3 runs to 16 residues. Germline-derived CDR1 and CDR2 are DFQATT and SNEGSKA (reference sequence). This clonotype was sampled from a woman aged 55-69 years in good health. Sequencing input: blood. The V and J genes are TRBV20-1 and TRBJ2-1, with 9 bases matching TRBD2. Here the CDR3 DNA reads TGCAGTGCTAGAGAACTGGGTCTAGCGGGGACTACTGAGCAGTTCTTC. Translated: CSARELGLAGTTEQFF.